Listed below are T cell receptor beta chains from one sample, sequenced in a study of shared clonotypes between healthy human individuals. Assay used: immunoSEQ multiplex PCR; TCRdb lists only in-frame clones, some missing. The sample consists of 2 million to 2.5 million clones, 93% of them appearing once. Sequenced input: naive CD4+ T cells from PBMCs. These receptors came from a man younger than 30 in good health. Some clones in this sample may be carry-over from other donors' samples. Each CDR3 is given with its conserved first and last residue. D genes are given only for firm matches.

J gene: TRBJ2-1; V gene: TRBV5-1; D gene: -; CDR3 DNA: TGCGCCAGCAGCTTGCAACAGGGATACAATGAGCAGTTCTTC; CDR3 protein: CASSLQQGYNEQFF
J gene: TRBJ2-3; V gene: TRBV5-1; D gene: -; CDR3 DNA: TGCGCCAGCAGCTTGGCCCAGCCAGGGGATACGCAGTATTTT; CDR3 protein: CASSLAQPGDTQYF
J gene: TRBJ1-1; V gene: TRBV2; D gene: -; CDR3 DNA: TGTGCCAGCAGTCAATTAGGGGGGAACACTGAAGCTTTCTTT; CDR3 protein: CASSQLGGNTEAFF
J gene: TRBJ2-1; V gene: TRBV11-2; D gene: -; CDR3 DNA: TGTGCCAGCAGCTTAGTGGTGGGGCGCTCCTACAATGAGCAGTTCTTC; CDR3 protein: CASSLVVGRSYNEQFF
J gene: TRBJ2-3; V gene: TRBV6-5; D gene: TRBD1; CDR3 DNA: TGTGCCAGCAGTTACTCTTCCGGGACAGGGGCAAATACGCAGTATTTT; CDR3 protein: CASSYSSGTGANTQYF
J gene: TRBJ2-3; V gene: TRBV4-2; D gene: -; CDR3 DNA: TGTGCCAGCAGCCAAGCGATACTTATCACAGATACGCAGTATTTT; CDR3 protein: CASSQAILITDTQYF
J gene: TRBJ2-1; V gene: TRBV15; D gene: TRBD2; CDR3 DNA: TGTGCCACCAGCAGACCTCAGGGACTAGCGGGCAATGAGCAGTTCTTC; CDR3 protein: CATSRPQGLAGNEQFF
J gene: TRBJ2-2; V gene: TRBV10-2; D gene: -; CDR3 DNA: TGCGCCAGCAGTGAGTCTGGAGGGGCTTACGGGGAGCTGTTTTTT; CDR3 protein: CASSESGGAYGELFF
J gene: TRBJ1-1; V gene: TRBV29-1; D gene: -; CDR3 DNA: TGCAGCGTTGTCTCACAAACCAACGCTTTCTTT; CDR3 protein: CSVVSQTNAFF
J gene: TRBJ1-5; V gene: TRBV15; D gene: -; CDR3 DNA: TGTGCCACCAGCAGGGGGACTGGCAATCAGCCCCAGCATTTT; CDR3 protein: CATSRGTGNQPQHF
J gene: TRBJ1-3; V gene: TRBV18; D gene: -; CDR3 DNA: TGTGCCAGCTCACCAGGGGTCGACTCTGGAAACACCATATATTTT; CDR3 protein: CASSPGVDSGNTIYF
J gene: TRBJ2-7; V gene: TRBV5-4; D gene: -; CDR3 DNA: TGTGCCAGCAGCCACCTTGAAGGCTACGAGCAGTACTTC; CDR3 protein: CASSHLEGYEQYF
J gene: TRBJ2-2; V gene: TRBV10-3; D gene: TRBD1; CDR3 DNA: TGTGCCATCAGTGAGGTGACACAGGGGCCCGGGGAGCTGTTTTTT; CDR3 protein: CAISEVTQGPGELFF
J gene: TRBJ1-1; V gene: TRBV6-1; D gene: -; CDR3 DNA: TGTGCCAACGGTATCAACACTGAAGCTTTCTTT; CDR3 protein: CANGINTEAFF
J gene: TRBJ2-3; V gene: TRBV29-1; D gene: TRBD1; CDR3 DNA: TGCAGCGCCGGGACAGGGGTAGTAGATACGCAGTATTTT; CDR3 protein: CSAGTGVVDTQYF
J gene: TRBJ1-2; V gene: TRBV6-5; D gene: TRBD1; CDR3 DNA: TGTGCCAGCAGTTACTCAAGGGACAGTCGTTCAGGCTACACCTTC; CDR3 protein: CASSYSRDSRSGYTF
J gene: TRBJ1-4; V gene: TRBV7-2; D gene: -; CDR3 DNA: TGTGCCAGCAGTTACCGCGGCCCCTCTGAAAAACTGTTTTTT; CDR3 protein: CASSYRGPSEKLFF
J gene: TRBJ1-3; V gene: TRBV30; D gene: -; CDR3 DNA: TGTGCCTGGAGCTACAGGGTGGGAAACACCATATATTTT; CDR3 protein: CAWSYRVGNTIYF
J gene: TRBJ2-7; V gene: TRBV4-2; D gene: TRBD2; CDR3 DNA: TGTGCCAGCAGCCAAGTGGGGGAGGGACTGGGCTACGAGCAGTACTTC; CDR3 protein: CASSQVGEGLGYEQYF
J gene: TRBJ2-1; V gene: TRBV9; D gene: -; CDR3 DNA: TGTGCCAGCAGCGTGAAAGACCCGACAGCGCAGTTCTTC; CDR3 protein: CASSVKDPTAQFF
J gene: TRBJ1-1; V gene: TRBV14; D gene: -; CDR3 DNA: TGTGCCAGCAGCCTGCAGCAGGGTGAAGCTTTCTTT; CDR3 protein: CASSLQQGEAFF
J gene: TRBJ2-3; V gene: TRBV5-1; D gene: TRBD2; CDR3 DNA: TGCGCCAGCAGCTCACTAGCGGGATTAGCAGATACGCAGTATTTT; CDR3 protein: CASSSLAGLADTQYF
J gene: TRBJ2-3; V gene: TRBV9; D gene: -; CDR3 DNA: TGTGCCAGCAGCGTAGCTCAGGGACTCACAGATACGCAGTATTTT; CDR3 protein: CASSVAQGLTDTQYF
J gene: TRBJ1-5; V gene: TRBV23-1; D gene: -; CDR3 DNA: TGCGCCTCGAGTTGGGCAGGCAATCAGCCCCAGCATTTT; CDR3 protein: CASSWAGNQPQHF
J gene: TRBJ2-1; V gene: TRBV4-3; D gene: TRBD2; CDR3 DNA: TGCGCCAGCAGCCATTCCGGACTAGCGGAACACAATGAGCAGTTCTTC; CDR3 protein: CASSHSGLAEHNEQFF
J gene: TRBJ2-7; V gene: TRBV6-6; D gene: TRBD2; CDR3 DNA: TGTGCCAGCATCAGCAGCGGGAGTTGGGTCGACGAGCAGTACTTC; CDR3 protein: CASISSGSWVDEQYF
J gene: TRBJ1-4; V gene: TRBV7-6; D gene: -; CDR3 DNA: TGTGCCAGCAGGCCCCGGCCGGGTGGGGTAAAACTGTTTTTT; CDR3 protein: CASRPRPGGVKLFF
J gene: TRBJ2-3; V gene: TRBV7-3; D gene: TRBD2; CDR3 DNA: TGTGCCAGCAGCTCGGGACTAGCGGGAATCACAGATACGCAGTATTTT; CDR3 protein: CASSSGLAGITDTQYF
J gene: TRBJ2-1; V gene: TRBV11-2; D gene: -; CDR3 DNA: TGTGCCAGCAGCCACGCCTACAATGAGCAGTTCTTC; CDR3 protein: CASSHAYNEQFF
J gene: TRBJ2-2; V gene: TRBV18; D gene: -; CDR3 DNA: TGTGCCAGCTCACCACTGTTAAATAGCGTGGGACCCGGGGAGCTGTTTTTT; CDR3 protein: CASSPLLNSVGPGELFF
J gene: TRBJ1-4; V gene: TRBV6-5; D gene: TRBD1; CDR3 DNA: TGTGCCAGCACCACAATCGGGCAGGGGGAGGAAAAACTGTTTTTT; CDR3 protein: CASTTIGQGEEKLFF
J gene: TRBJ2-7; V gene: TRBV11-2; D gene: TRBD2; CDR3 DNA: TGTGCCAGCAGCCTTACCTATAGCGGGTTCGCCTCCTACGAGCAGTACTTC; CDR3 protein: CASSLTYSGFASYEQYF
J gene: TRBJ2-1; V gene: TRBV27; D gene: TRBD2; CDR3 DNA: TGTGCCAGCAGTCGGGGACTAGACAACAATGAGCAGTTCTTC; CDR3 protein: CASSRGLDNNEQFF
J gene: TRBJ2-7; V gene: TRBV18; D gene: -; CDR3 DNA: TGTGCCAGCTCACTCTTCTCTACGGGAGAAACTGGCGAGCAGTACTTC; CDR3 protein: CASSLFSTGETGEQYF
J gene: TRBJ1-4; V gene: TRBV15; D gene: -; CDR3 DNA: TGTGCCACCAGCCCGACGCACTTTCAACAAGGGTTGTTAGATGAAAAACTGTTTTTT; CDR3 protein: CATSPTHFQQGLLDEKLFF
J gene: TRBJ1-1; V gene: TRBV7-3; D gene: TRBD1; CDR3 DNA: TGTGCCAGCAGCCCCGGGACAGGGGCTACTGAAGCTTTCTTT; CDR3 protein: CASSPGTGATEAFF
J gene: TRBJ1-2; V gene: TRBV28; D gene: -; CDR3 DNA: TGTGCCAGCACCCGGACCCCATCGTATGGCTACACCTTC; CDR3 protein: CASTRTPSYGYTF
J gene: TRBJ2-1; V gene: TRBV11-2; D gene: -; CDR3 DNA: TGTGCCAGCAGCCTTCGCCGGGGTTCAGGGCAGTTCTTC; CDR3 protein: CASSLRRGSGQFF
J gene: TRBJ2-7; V gene: TRBV7-9; D gene: -; CDR3 DNA: TGTGCCGCCGGGGAGGTTTACGAGCAGTACTTC; CDR3 protein: CAAGEVYEQYF
J gene: TRBJ2-3; V gene: TRBV11-3; D gene: -; CDR3 DNA: TGTGCCAGCAGCTTAGTGGCGGGGTCCAGCCTTAGCACAGATACGCAGTATTTT; CDR3 protein: CASSLVAGSSLSTDTQYF
J gene: TRBJ1-5; V gene: TRBV15; D gene: TRBD1; CDR3 DNA: TGTGCCACCAGCGGTCGGACAGGGACCAATCAGCCCCAGCATTTT; CDR3 protein: CATSGRTGTNQPQHF
J gene: TRBJ2-3; V gene: TRBV7-2; D gene: TRBD2; CDR3 DNA: TGTGCCAGCAGCTTATTCGGAGCGGGAGCGGATACGCAGTATTTT; CDR3 protein: CASSLFGAGADTQYF
J gene: TRBJ2-3; V gene: TRBV27; D gene: -; CDR3 DNA: TGTGCCAGCAGTCAAGGGACAACAATAAGAGCAGATACGCAGTATTTT; CDR3 protein: CASSQGTTIRADTQYF
J gene: TRBJ2-4; V gene: TRBV28; D gene: -; CDR3 DNA: TGTGCCAGCAGTACGGACAGTGCCCTAGCCAAAAACATTCAGTACTTC; CDR3 protein: CASSTDSALAKNIQYF
J gene: TRBJ1-3; V gene: TRBV19; D gene: TRBD1; CDR3 DNA: TGTGCCAGTAGGAACCGGGACAGGGGTGGAAACACCATATATTTT; CDR3 protein: CASRNRDRGGNTIYF
J gene: TRBJ2-3; V gene: TRBV11-3; D gene: -; CDR3 DNA: TGTGCCAGCAGCTTAGGGGTCCAGGGAGCATCAGATACGCAGTATTTT; CDR3 protein: CASSLGVQGASDTQYF
J gene: TRBJ1-5; V gene: TRBV15; D gene: -; CDR3 DNA: TGTGCCACCAGCAGAGATGGCATCATTAATCAGCCCCAGCATTTT; CDR3 protein: CATSRDGIINQPQHF
J gene: TRBJ2-5; V gene: TRBV28; D gene: TRBD2; CDR3 DNA: TGTGCCAGCAGTTCTTATAGCGGGAGGGCCAGGGAGACCCAGTACTTC; CDR3 protein: CASSSYSGRARETQYF
J gene: TRBJ2-1; V gene: TRBV30; D gene: -; CDR3 DNA: TGTGCCTGGAGTTCCACAGGGGGGACTAGCCTATACAATGAGCAGTTCTTC; CDR3 protein: CAWSSTGGTSLYNEQFF
J gene: TRBJ1-5; V gene: TRBV11-3; D gene: -; CDR3 DNA: TGTGCCAGCAGATTGTGGCGTCTCAAGGCCCAGCATTTT; CDR3 protein: CASRLWRLKAQHF
J gene: TRBJ2-1; V gene: TRBV19; D gene: -; CDR3 DNA: TGTGCCAGTAGTAAGGGGGGGGTGACATCGCAGTTCTTC; CDR3 protein: CASSKGGVTSQFF
J gene: TRBJ2-7; V gene: TRBV19; D gene: TRBD1; CDR3 DNA: TGTGCCAGTAGCCGTTACGGGACAGACTCCTACGAGCAGTACTTC; CDR3 protein: CASSRYGTDSYEQYF
J gene: TRBJ2-7; V gene: TRBV30; D gene: -; CDR3 DNA: TGTGCCTGGACCCCCCGGGACCGCACTTCCTACGAGCAGTACTTC; CDR3 protein: CAWTPRDRTSYEQYF
J gene: TRBJ2-7; V gene: TRBV18; D gene: -; CDR3 DNA: TGTGCCAGCTCACCACTGTTTTGGGGTCCCGAGCAGTACTTC; CDR3 protein: CASSPLFWGPEQYF
J gene: TRBJ2-6; V gene: TRBV4-1; D gene: -; CDR3 DNA: TGCGCCAGCACCGCCCTGGGGGGTATATCTTTTGGGGCCAACGTCCTGACTTTC; CDR3 protein: CASTALGGISFGANVLTF
J gene: TRBJ2-1; V gene: TRBV30; D gene: TRBD2; CDR3 DNA: TGTGCCTGGAGTCCATCTAATAGCGGGTTATACAATGAGCAGTTCTTC; CDR3 protein: CAWSPSNSGLYNEQFF
J gene: TRBJ2-2; V gene: TRBV11-2; D gene: -; CDR3 DNA: TGTGCCAGCAGCTTCCCATCTCTCACCGGGGAGCTGTTTTTT; CDR3 protein: CASSFPSLTGELFF
J gene: TRBJ1-4; V gene: TRBV7-9; D gene: -; CDR3 DNA: TGTGCCAGCAGCTTTGACCTCCTGGAGGAAAAACTGTTTTTT; CDR3 protein: CASSFDLLEEKLFF
J gene: TRBJ1-2; V gene: TRBV29-1; D gene: -; CDR3 DNA: TGCAGCGTTGGAGGGGGTTCCAACTATGGCTACACCTTC; CDR3 protein: CSVGGGSNYGYTF
J gene: TRBJ2-1; V gene: TRBV27; D gene: -; CDR3 DNA: TGTGCCAGCAGAGGTGGGGGGGCCTCCTACAATGAGCAGTTCTTC; CDR3 protein: CASRGGGASYNEQFF